These T cell receptor beta chains were read from a single sample in a study of yellow fever vaccine responses in identical twins. One entry per CDR3 protein, called by TCRdb with MiXCR from the RT-PCR reads. This table holds about 3,900 distinct CDR3 sequences, around 73% found once. The specimen was T cells from blood (PBMCs), unsorted or a sorted subset (not recorded which), collected before or after yellow fever vaccination (not recorded which). The receptors originated from a woman between 18 and 29 years old who received the yellow fever vaccine. CDR3s include the opening cysteine and the closing phenylalanine or tryptophan. A D gene is named only where the DNA matches it firmly. Clone size is shown for a subset of rows, as once, few, many or a class of expanded clone.

D,V,size,J,CDR3,DNA
.,TRBV7-3,.,TRBJ2-1,CASSQGSQPKQFF,TGTGCCAGCAGCCAAGGTTCACAGCCCAAACAGTTCTTC
.,TRBV4-1,.,TRBJ2-1,CASGNRGGSYNEQFF,TGCGCCAGTGGGAACAGGGGGGGGAGTTACAATGAGCAGTTCTTC
.,TRBV2,.,TRBJ2-1,CASSVYEQFF,TGTGCCAGCAGTGTCTATGAGCAGTTCTTC
TRBD2,TRBV12-3/TRBV12-4,.,TRBJ2-7,CASSSGGDSYEQYF,TGTGCCAGCAGTAGCGGGGGGGACAGCTACGAGCAGTACTTC
TRBD2,TRBV15,.,TRBJ2-7,CATSRGTSGRGIEQYF,TGTGCCACCAGCAGGGGAACTAGCGGAAGGGGAATCGAGCAGTACTTC
TRBD2,TRBV4-3,.,TRBJ2-7,CASSQYSGSGNEQYF,TGCGCCAGCAGCCAATATAGCGGGAGTGGCAACGAGCAGTACTTC
.,TRBV11-1,.,TRBJ2-5,CASSPTQQGGQETQYF,TGTGCCAGCAGCCCAACCCAACAGGGAGGACAAGAGACCCAGTACTTC
TRBD1,TRBV6-1,.,TRBJ2-7,CASSETTGGSYEQYF,TGTGCCAGCAGTGAAACGACAGGGGGCTCCTACGAGCAGTACTTC
TRBD2,TRBV10-1,.,TRBJ2-1,CASSETLAGGYNEQFF,TGCGCCAGCAGTGAGACCCTAGCGGGAGGTTACAATGAGCAGTTCTTC
.,TRBV30,.,TRBJ2-1,CAWGGWEQFF,TGTGCCTGGGGCGGCTGGGAGCAGTTCTTC
.,TRBV20-1,.,TRBJ2-7,CSVWDGGLTYEQYF,TGCAGTGTTTGGGATGGGGGCCTTACCTACGAGCAGTACTTC
.,TRBV3-1,.,TRBJ2-7,CASSQMRSHYEQYF,TGTGCCAGCAGCCAAATGCGCAGCCACTACGAGCAGTACTTC
.,TRBV23-1,.,TRBJ1-1,CASSHGPMNTEAFF,TGCGCCAGCAGTCATGGACCTATGAACACTGAAGCTTTCTTT
.,TRBV20-1,.,TRBJ2-7,CSARGTQTYEQYF,TGCAGTGCTAGAGGGACACAGACCTACGAGCAGTACTTC
TRBD1,TRBV2,.,TRBJ2-7,CASSVSGQSYEQYF,TGTGCCAGCAGTGTCTCGGGACAGTCCTACGAGCAGTACTTC
.,TRBV11-3,.,TRBJ2-1,CASSPSGGYNEQFF,TGTGCCAGCAGCCCCAGTGGAGGGTACAATGAGCAGTTCTTC
TRBD2,TRBV20-1,.,TRBJ2-7,CSARDSGLAHYYEQYF,TGCAGTGCTAGAGATTCGGGACTAGCGCACTATTACGAGCAGTACTTC
.,TRBV27,.,TRBJ2-7,CASSQNSYEQYF,TGTGCCAGCAGTCAGAATTCCTACGAGCAGTACTTC
TRBD1,TRBV10-1,.,TRBJ1-1,CASSESRGLGTEAFF,TGCGCCAGCAGTGAGTCGAGGGGGCTAGGCACTGAAGCTTTCTTT
TRBD2,TRBV2,.,TRBJ2-1,CASSGLAGAAEPYNEQFF,TGTGCCAGCAGTGGCCTAGCGGGCGCTGCCGAGCCCTACAATGAGCAGTTCTTC
TRBD1,TRBV29-1,.,TRBJ2-7,CSAGDREPYEQYF,TGCAGCGCAGGAGACAGGGAGCCCTACGAGCAGTACTTC
.,TRBV12-1,.,TRBJ2-3,CASSFAGLAGANTDTQYF,TGTGCCAGCAGCTTTGCGGGACTAGCGGGAGCAAACACAGATACGCAGTATTTT
TRBD2,TRBV12-3/TRBV12-4,.,TRBJ2-7,CASSPAGAGEQYF,TGTGCCAGCAGCCCAGCGGGGGCGGGCGAGCAGTACTTC
.,TRBV29-1,.,TRBJ2-5,CSAPDANQETQYF,TGCAGCGCTCCGGACGCCAACCAAGAGACCCAGTACTTC
.,TRBV6-1,few,TRBJ2-1,CASSQLKGGADEQFF,TGTGCCAGCAGCCAACTGAAAGGGGGGGCGGATGAGCAGTTCTTC
.,TRBV11-1,.,TRBJ2-7,CASSTLNPARHEQYF,TGTGCCAGCAGCACCCTAAACCCCGCCAGGCACGAGCAGTACTTC
.,TRBV12-3/TRBV12-4,once,TRBJ2-7,CASSSYRTGDYEQYF,TGTGCCAGCAGTAGCTACAGGACGGGGGATTACGAGCAGTACTTC
.,TRBV15,.,TRBJ1-1,CATSRQETGFGAEAFF,TGTGCCACCAGCAGACAAGAAACAGGGTTTGGGGCTGAAGCTTTCTTT
.,TRBV2,few,TRBJ1-2,CASSEAQGRYYGYTF,TGTGCCAGCAGTGAAGCGCAGGGCAGATACTATGGCTACACCTTC
TRBD1,TRBV6-2/TRBV6-3,.,TRBJ2-1,CASSYRTGRYNEQFF,TGTGCCAGCAGTTATCGGACAGGGCGCTACAATGAGCAGTTCTTC
.,TRBV2,.,TRBJ2-3,CANPQGPTDTQYF,TGTGCCAACCCCCAGGGTCCCACAGATACGCAGTATTTT
TRBD1,TRBV7-6,once,TRBJ1-3,CASSLGFTGGSGNTIYF,TGTGCCAGCAGCTTAGGCTTCACAGGGGGCTCTGGAAACACCATATATTTT
.,TRBV10-3,.,TRBJ1-2,CAISGSAGNYGYTF,TGTGCCATCAGTGGATCCGCGGGTAACTATGGCTACACCTTC
.,TRBV19,.,TRBJ2-1,CASSRLGVYNEQFF,TGTGCCAGTAGTAGACTCGGAGTCTACAATGAGCAGTTCTTC
TRBD2,TRBV9,.,TRBJ2-7,CASSVKTSGSDEQYF,TGTGCCAGCAGCGTAAAAACTAGCGGGAGTGACGAGCAGTACTTC
.,TRBV6-5,.,TRBJ1-6,CASSYSSTSRALGSPLHF,TGTGCCAGCAGTTACTCGAGCACGTCTCGGGCCCTGGGTTCACCCCTCCACTTT
.,TRBV7-2,.,TRBJ2-7,CASSLLRDDEQYF,TGTGCCAGCAGCTTATTAAGGGACGACGAGCAGTACTTC
.,TRBV5-1,.,TRBJ2-2,CASSSLDRNTGELFF,TGCGCCAGCAGCTCCCTAGACAGGAACACCGGGGAGCTGTTTTTT
.,TRBV15,.,TRBJ1-1,CATSIGLLRDTLNTEAFF,TGTGCCACCAGCATAGGACTTTTGCGGGACACTTTGAACACTGAAGCTTTCTTT
TRBD2,TRBV29-1,few,TRBJ2-1,CSVSGKSSYNEQFF,TGCAGCGTCAGCGGGAAGAGCTCCTACAATGAGCAGTTCTTC